This T cell receptor beta chain is from a study of CD8+ T cells in alopecia areata. Turning to the study itself: Treated individuals took tofacitinib by mouth, 5 to 10 mg twice daily.

There are a few counts of this clone. There are 14 residues in the CDR3. V shed 4 bases and J shed 4 bases, with 14 bases lying between them. Germline assignment: CDR1 SGHNT and CDR2 YYREEE (reference sequence). cDNA prepared by RNA extraction and subsequent reverse transcription served as the template for sequencing. Using immunoSEQ multiplex PCR, the repertoire was profiled, and TCRdb retains in-frame clones only, with some absent. Of 250,000 to 300,000 clones listed, 55% to 70% were seen once; the top ten hold 1.8%. Treatment denoted: oral pan-JAK inhibitor, 5-10 mg twice daily. The chain couples TRBV5-4 to TRBJ1-2, with unresolved D. The material sequenced was CD4+ T cells sorted from blood, taken at week 24, from a patient treated with tofacitinib. The sequence was collected from a human donor with alopecia areata. The CDR3 protein is CASSTERETYGYTF. The DNA of the CDR3 is TGTGCCAGCAGCACAGAGAGGGAGACCTATGGCTACACCTTC.